This TCR beta chain comes out of a study of blood T cell repertoires in COVID-19. The V segment lost 6 bases and the J segment 3 bases; nucleotides outside the gene matches: 12. The CDR3 consists of 16 residues. The germline V gene has CDR1 MGHRA and CDR2 YSYEKL. Measured with immunoSEQ multiplex PCR; TCRdb has only the in-frame clones, and not every one. The table lists approximately 220,000 clones, about nine tenths of them singletons. The genes are TRBV4-1 and TRBJ1-1; TRBD1 matches 8 bases. Sequenced material: PBMCs or T cells enriched from blood (not recorded which). The clonotype originates from a woman aged 40-49 years with acute COVID-19. CDR3 amino acids: CASSHGQGMGYTEAFF. For the CDR3, the DNA is TGCGCCAGCAGTCACGGACAGGGAATGGGTTACACTGAAGCTTTCTTT.